Below are 9 T cell receptor beta chains sequenced from a single sample in a study of read filtering for tumor transcriptome and immune sequencing. Molecular barcoded adaptors covering alpha/delta and beta/gamma chains were used on 400 to 450 ng RNA. A single record per CDR3 protein comes from TCRdb applying MiXCR to the reads. The data contain about 93,000 distinct CDR3 sequences, 20% to 25% of them singletons. Sequencing was done on a sample of a population of CD138-negative cells sorted from bone marrow. Receptor source: a donor at least 40 years old with multiple myeloma.

This clonotype has just a few counts. The chain links TRBV19 to TRBJ2-1, with D perhaps matching TRBD1 (5 bases). From germline, CDR1 is LNHDA and CDR2 SQIVND (reference sequence). This CDR3 is built from 15 residues. V was cut by 3 bases and J by 7 bases, with 16 bases left in between. The DNA of the CDR3 is TGTGCCAGTAGTATCGATCACAGGAACTTAAATGAGCAGTTCTTC. It translates to CASSIDHRNLNEQFF.

This clonotype appeared a few times. The chain joins TRBV12-3 or TRBV12-4 to TRBJ1-3; TRBD1 might be the D (5 bases). The CDR3 totals 15 residues. Trimming took 3 bases from V and 2 from J, leaving 11 bases between them. The CDR3 DNA follows: TGTGCCAGCAGTTTCGGGGCAGGTGCTGGAAACACCATATATTTT. Translating gives CASSFGAGAGNTIYF.

This clonotype was detected ten times or more. The chain employs TRBV5-1 and TRBJ1-4; TRBD1 matches 10 bases. With V trimmed by 4 bases and J by 8 bases, 8 bases remained unmatched. The CDR3 has 15 residues. Germline CDR1 reads SGHRS; CDR2 reads YFSETQ. The CDR3 region is CASSISGTGEEKLFF. Here the CDR3 DNA reads TGCGCCAGCAGCATTTCCGGGACAGGGGAAGAAAAACTGTTTTTT.

This clonotype was observed many times. The gene calls are TRBV29-1 and TRBJ2-1; D is uncertain. Germline lookup yields CDR1 SQVTM and CDR2 ANQGSEA. The length of the CDR3 is 12 residues. The V and J ends lost 5 bases and 0 bases respectively, with 5 bases between them. The CDR3 loop is CSVRVSYNEQFF. CDR3 bases: TGCAGCGTTAGGGTCTCCTACAATGAGCAGTTCTTC.

This clonotype was seen many times. V usage is TRBV12-3 or TRBV12-4 and J usage is TRBJ2-2, with D uncertain. V shed 7 bases and J shed 2 bases, with 11 bases lying between them. This CDR3 contains 14 residues. This CDR3 reads CASKGSANTGELFF. CDR3 bases: TGTGCCAGCAAAGGCAGCGCCAACACCGGGGAGCTGTTTTTT.

This clonotype has a count of ten or more. The chain has TRBV20-1 and TRBJ2-2; D gene unclear. The CDR3 consists of 13 residues. The germline V and J ends were trimmed by 6 bases and 3 bases, with 11 bases remaining between them. The germline CDR1 and CDR2 sequences are DFQATT and SNEGSKA (reference sequence). CDR3 region: CSATYFDTGELFF. For the CDR3, the DNA is TGCAGTGCCACCTACTTCGACACCGGGGAGCTGTTTTTT.

This clonotype came up many times. J is TRBJ1-1 and V is TRBV20-1; the D gene is possibly TRBD1 (6 bases). With 3 bases removed from V and 5 bases from J, the gap between germline ends came to 16 bases. Germline values: CDR1 DFQATT, CDR2 SNEGSKA (reference sequence). CDR3 length: 14 amino acids. The CDR3: CSARKGGVETEAFF. The CDR3 nucleotides are TGCAGTGCTAGGAAGGGGGGCGTAGAAACTGAAGCTTTCTTT.

This clonotype was recorded at least ten times. V is TRBV4-2 and J is TRBJ2-2; tentative D call: TRBD1 (5 bases). This CDR3 has 13 residues. The germline V gene encodes CDR1 LGHNA and CDR2 YNFKEQ. V lost 3 bases and J 5 bases, leaving 7 bases between the germline ends. CDR3 DNA: TGTGCCAGCAGCCACGACAGAACCGGGGAGCTGTTTTTT. Amino acids: CASSHDRTGELFF.

In this sample, this clonotype turned up a few times. This chain joins TRBV6-6 and TRBJ1-4, with D possibly TRBD1 on 5 matching bases. The CDR3 length is 13 residues. Per the germline V gene, CDR1 is MNHNY and CDR2 is SVGAGI (reference sequence). V was clipped by 7 bases and J by 7 bases, with 13 bases between them. In DNA, the CDR3 is TGTGCCAGCACCCCAACAAGGGGTGAAAAACTGTTTTTT. It yields the protein CASTPTRGEKLFF.